These 5 T cell receptor beta chains were sequenced from one sample in a study of regulatory T cells in long-lasting Graves disease. Time point indicated: persistent/refractory GD, antithyroid drugs over 5 years with positive TRAb. Extracted PBMC RNA gave rise to the TCR library. Investigators prepared the TCR beta libraries by applying iRepertoire HTBI primers and Arm-PCR of CDR3 regions. TCRdb redid the calling of the multiplex PCR reads with MiXCR, one entry per CDR3 protein. The sample records 300,000 to 350,000 distinct CDR3 sequences, around a fifth being singletons. This specimen consisted of peripheral blood mononuclear cells (PBMCs), obtained when the disease was refractory, from a patient treated with antithyroid drugs. The receptors come from a female donor with Graves disease.

This clonotype was counted a few times. For the CDR3, the DNA is TGCAGTGCTAGAGATCAAAACTCTGGGGCCAACGTCCTGACTTTC. This codes for CSARDQNSGANVLTF. This sequence joins TRBV20-1 and TRBJ2-6; D not certain. The CDR3 totals 15 residues. Germline V CDR1 and CDR2: DFQATT, SNEGSKA (reference sequence). Trimming left V 0 bases short and J 0 bases short, with 6 bases between.

Only a few counts were recorded for this clonotype. The chain joins TRBV5-1 to TRBJ2-5; 8 nucleotides line up with TRBD2. From germline, CDR1 is SGHRS and CDR2 YFSETQ. V was pared by 4 bases and J by 1 base, with 9 bases of the junction left unmatched. The CDR3 spans 16 residues. The DNA of the CDR3 is TGCGCCAGCAGCGGGAAAGCGGGAGTCATCCAAGAGACCCAGTACTTC. This gives the protein CASSGKAGVIQETQYF.

The chain combines TRBV7-8 with TRBJ1-2; the match to TRBD1 covers 11 bases. The CDR3 is made up of 18 amino acids. J lost 6 bases, V lost 2 bases, and 14 bases had no gene match. In germline, CDR1 is SGHVS, CDR2 FQNEAQ. The CDR3 nucleotides are TGTGCCAGCAGCTTACCCCCATACAGGGACAGGGGGAGAGATGGCTACACCTTC. Protein product: CASSLPPYRDRGRDGYTF.

The genes are TRBV10-3 and TRBJ2-6; D is possibly TRBD1 (6 bases). The CDR3 is 15 amino acids. Per germline, CDR1 ENHRY and CDR2 SYGVKD. Deletions cut 6 bases from V and 2 bases from J, with 11 bases between. CDR3 protein: CAIRGQGTGANVLTF. CDR3 coding DNA: TGTGCCATCAGGGGCCAGGGGACTGGGGCCAACGTCCTGACTTTC.

This clonotype was found many times. The CDR3 bases are TGTGCCAGCAGCCCAACAACGGCCTATGGCTACACCTTC. It codes for CASSPTTAYGYTF. The V and J genes are TRBV11-2 and TRBJ1-2; D unclear. Germline CDR1 reads SGHAT; CDR2 reads FQNNGV. The V gene lost 5 bases and the J gene lost 4 bases, with 11 bases spanning the gap. The CDR3 spans 13 residues.